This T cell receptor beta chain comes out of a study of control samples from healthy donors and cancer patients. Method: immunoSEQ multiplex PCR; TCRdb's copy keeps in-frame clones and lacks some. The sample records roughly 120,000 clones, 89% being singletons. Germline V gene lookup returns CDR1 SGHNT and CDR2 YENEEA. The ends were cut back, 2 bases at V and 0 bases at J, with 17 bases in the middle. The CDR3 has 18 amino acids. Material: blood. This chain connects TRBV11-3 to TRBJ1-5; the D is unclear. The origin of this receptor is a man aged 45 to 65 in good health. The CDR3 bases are TGTGCCAGCAGCTTAATCCCCGACCGAAGAAATAGCAATCAGCCCCAGCATTTT. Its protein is CASSLIPDRRNSNQPQHF.